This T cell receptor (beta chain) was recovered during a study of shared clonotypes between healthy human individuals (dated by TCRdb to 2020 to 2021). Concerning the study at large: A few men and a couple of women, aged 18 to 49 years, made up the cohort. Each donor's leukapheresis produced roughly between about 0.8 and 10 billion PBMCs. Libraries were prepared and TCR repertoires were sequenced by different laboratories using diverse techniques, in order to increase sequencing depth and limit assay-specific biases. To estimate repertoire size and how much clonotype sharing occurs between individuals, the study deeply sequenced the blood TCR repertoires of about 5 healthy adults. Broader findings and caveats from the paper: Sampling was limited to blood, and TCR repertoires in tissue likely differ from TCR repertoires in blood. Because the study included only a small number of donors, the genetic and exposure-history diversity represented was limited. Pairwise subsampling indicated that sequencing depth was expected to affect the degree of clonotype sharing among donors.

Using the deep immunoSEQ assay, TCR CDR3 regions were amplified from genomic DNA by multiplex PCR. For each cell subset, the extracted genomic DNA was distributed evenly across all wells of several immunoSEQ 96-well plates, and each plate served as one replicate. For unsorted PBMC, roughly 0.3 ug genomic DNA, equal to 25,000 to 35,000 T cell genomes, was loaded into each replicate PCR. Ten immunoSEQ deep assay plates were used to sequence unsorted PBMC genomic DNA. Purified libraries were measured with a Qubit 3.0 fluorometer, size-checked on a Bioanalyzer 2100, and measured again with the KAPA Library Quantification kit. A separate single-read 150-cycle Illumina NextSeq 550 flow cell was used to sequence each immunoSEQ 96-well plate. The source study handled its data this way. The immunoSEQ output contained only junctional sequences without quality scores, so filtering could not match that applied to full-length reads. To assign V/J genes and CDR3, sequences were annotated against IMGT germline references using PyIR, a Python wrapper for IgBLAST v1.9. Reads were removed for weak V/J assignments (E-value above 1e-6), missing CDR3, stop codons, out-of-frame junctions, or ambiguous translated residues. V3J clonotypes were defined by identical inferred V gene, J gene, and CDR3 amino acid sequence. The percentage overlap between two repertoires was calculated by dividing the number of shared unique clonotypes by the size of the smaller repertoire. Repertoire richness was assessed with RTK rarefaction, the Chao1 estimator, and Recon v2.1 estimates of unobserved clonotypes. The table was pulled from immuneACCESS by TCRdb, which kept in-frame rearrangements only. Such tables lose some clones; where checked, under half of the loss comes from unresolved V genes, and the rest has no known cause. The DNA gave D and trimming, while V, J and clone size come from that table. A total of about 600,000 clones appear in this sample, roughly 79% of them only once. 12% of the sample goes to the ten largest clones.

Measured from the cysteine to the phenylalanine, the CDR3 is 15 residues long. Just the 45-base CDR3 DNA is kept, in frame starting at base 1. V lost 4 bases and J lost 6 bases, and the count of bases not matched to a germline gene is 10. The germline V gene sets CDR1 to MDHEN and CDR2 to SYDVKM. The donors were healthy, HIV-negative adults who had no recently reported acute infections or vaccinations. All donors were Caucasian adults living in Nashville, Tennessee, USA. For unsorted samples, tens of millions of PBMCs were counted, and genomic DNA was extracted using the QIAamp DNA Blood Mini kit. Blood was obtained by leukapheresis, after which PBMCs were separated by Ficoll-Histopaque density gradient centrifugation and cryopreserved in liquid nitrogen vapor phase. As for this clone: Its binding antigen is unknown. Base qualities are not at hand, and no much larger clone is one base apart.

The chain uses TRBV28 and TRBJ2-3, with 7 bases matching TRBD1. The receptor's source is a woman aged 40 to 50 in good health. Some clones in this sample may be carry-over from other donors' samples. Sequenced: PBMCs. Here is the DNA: TGTGCCAGCAGTTCCCCCAGGGGGACAAGGGATACGCAGTATTTT. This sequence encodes CASSSPRGTRDTQYF.